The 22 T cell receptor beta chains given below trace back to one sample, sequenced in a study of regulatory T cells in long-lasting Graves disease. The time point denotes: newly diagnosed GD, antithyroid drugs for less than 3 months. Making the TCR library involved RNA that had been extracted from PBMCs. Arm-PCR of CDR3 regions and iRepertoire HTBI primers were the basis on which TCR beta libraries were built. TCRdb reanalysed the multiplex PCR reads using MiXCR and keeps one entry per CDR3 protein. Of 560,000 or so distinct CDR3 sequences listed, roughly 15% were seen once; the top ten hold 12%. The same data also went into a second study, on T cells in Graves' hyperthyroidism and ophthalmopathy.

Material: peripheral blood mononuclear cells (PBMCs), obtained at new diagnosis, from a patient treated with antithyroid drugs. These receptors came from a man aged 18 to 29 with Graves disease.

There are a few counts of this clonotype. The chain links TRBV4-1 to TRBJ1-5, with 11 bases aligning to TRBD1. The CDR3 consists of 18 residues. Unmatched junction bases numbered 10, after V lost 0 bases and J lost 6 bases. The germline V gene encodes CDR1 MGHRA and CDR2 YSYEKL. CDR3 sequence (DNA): TGCGCCAGCAGCCAAGATCCCCCGGACAGGGGGCTTGGTCAGCCCCAGCATTTT. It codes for CASSQDPPDRGLGQPQHF.

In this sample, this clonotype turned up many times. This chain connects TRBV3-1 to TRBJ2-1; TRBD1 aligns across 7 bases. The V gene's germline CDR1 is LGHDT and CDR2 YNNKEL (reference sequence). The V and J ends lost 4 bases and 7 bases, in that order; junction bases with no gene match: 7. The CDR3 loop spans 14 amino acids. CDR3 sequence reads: CASSRHMDRNEQFF. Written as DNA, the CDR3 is TGTGCCAGCAGCCGACACATGGACAGGAATGAGCAGTTCTTC.

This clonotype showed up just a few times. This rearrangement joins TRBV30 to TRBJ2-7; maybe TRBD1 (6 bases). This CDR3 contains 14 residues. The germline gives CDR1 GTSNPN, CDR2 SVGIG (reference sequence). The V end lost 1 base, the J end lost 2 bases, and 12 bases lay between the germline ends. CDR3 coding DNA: TGTGCCTGGAGTGCTACAGGGTTAGCCTACGAGCAGTACTTC. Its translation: CAWSATGLAYEQYF.

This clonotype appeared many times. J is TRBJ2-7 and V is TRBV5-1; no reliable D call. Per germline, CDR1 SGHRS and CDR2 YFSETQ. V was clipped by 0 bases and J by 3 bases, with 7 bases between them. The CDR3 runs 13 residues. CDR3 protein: CASSLDRNYEQYF. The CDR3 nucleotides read TGCGCCAGCAGCTTGGACAGAAACTACGAGCAGTACTTC.

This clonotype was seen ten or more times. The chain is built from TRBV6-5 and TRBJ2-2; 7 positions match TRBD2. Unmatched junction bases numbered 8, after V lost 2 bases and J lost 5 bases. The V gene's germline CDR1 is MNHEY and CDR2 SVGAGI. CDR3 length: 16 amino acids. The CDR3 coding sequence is TGTGCCAGCAGTTACGCGACTAGCCTCTGGACCGGGGAGCTGTTTTTT. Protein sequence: CASSYATSLWTGELFF.

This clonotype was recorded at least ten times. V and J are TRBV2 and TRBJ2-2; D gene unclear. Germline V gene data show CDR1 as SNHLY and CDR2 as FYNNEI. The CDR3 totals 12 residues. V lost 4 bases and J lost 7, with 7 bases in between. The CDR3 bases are TGTGCCAGCAGTGGGGGTCTCGGGGAGCTGTTTTTT. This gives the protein CASSGGLGELFF.

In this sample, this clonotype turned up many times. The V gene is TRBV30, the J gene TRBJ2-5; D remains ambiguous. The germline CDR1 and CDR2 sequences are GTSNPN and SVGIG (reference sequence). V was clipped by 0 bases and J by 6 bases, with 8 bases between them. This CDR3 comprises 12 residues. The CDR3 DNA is TGTGCCTGGAGTGTGGGCCGTCAGACCCAGTACTTC. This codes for CAWSVGRQTQYF.

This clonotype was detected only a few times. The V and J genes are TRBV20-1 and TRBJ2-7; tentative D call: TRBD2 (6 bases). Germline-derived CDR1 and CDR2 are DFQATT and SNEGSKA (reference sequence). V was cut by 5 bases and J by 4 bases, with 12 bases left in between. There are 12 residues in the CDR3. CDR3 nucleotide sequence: TGCAGTGCTGGGGGGAGTCGGTACGAGCAGTACTTC. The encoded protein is CSAGGSRYEQYF.

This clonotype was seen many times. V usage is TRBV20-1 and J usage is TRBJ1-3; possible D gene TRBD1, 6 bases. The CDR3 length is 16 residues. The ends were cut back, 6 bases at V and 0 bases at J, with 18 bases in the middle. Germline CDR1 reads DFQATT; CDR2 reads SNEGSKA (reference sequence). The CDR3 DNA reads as TGCAGTGCCACAGCCCCGGACAGCTTCTCTGGAAACACCATATATTTT. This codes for CSATAPDSFSGNTIYF.

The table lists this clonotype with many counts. DNA for the CDR3: TGTGCCAGCAGTACCCAAGGGACAGGGAATTACAATGAGCAGTTCTTC. It specifies CASSTQGTGNYNEQFF. V usage is TRBV27 and J usage is TRBJ2-1, with 9 bases fitting TRBD1. The CDR3 loop spans 16 amino acids. Trimming cost V 5 bases and J 4 bases; bases outside gene matches: 9. CDR1 and CDR2 (germline): MNHEY, SMNVEV (reference sequence).

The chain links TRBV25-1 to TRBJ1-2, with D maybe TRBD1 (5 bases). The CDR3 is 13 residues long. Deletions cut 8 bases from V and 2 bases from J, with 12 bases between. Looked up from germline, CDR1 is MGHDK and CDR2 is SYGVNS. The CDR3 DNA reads TGTGCCAGCTCCCGGGGCATGAACTATGGCTACACCTTC. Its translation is CASSRGMNYGYTF.

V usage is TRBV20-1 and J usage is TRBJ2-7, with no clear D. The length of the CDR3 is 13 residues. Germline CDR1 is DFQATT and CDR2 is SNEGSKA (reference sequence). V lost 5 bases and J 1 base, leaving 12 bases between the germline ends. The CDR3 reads CSASEPTSYEQYF. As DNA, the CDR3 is TGCAGTGCTTCAGAACCCACTTCCTACGAGCAGTACTTC.

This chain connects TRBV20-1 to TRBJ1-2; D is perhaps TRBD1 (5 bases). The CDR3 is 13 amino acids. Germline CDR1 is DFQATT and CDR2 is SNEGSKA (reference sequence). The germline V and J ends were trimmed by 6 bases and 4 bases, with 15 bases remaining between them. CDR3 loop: CSARPWGTYGYTF. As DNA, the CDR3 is TGCAGTGCCCGGCCATGGGGGACCTATGGCTACACCTTC.

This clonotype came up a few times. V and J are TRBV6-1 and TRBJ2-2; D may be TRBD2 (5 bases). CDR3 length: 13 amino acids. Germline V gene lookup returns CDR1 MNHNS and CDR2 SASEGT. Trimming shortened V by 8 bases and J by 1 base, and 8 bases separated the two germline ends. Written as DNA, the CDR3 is TGTGCCAGCCGTGGGAGGAACACCGGGGAGCTGTTTTTT. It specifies CASRGRNTGELFF.

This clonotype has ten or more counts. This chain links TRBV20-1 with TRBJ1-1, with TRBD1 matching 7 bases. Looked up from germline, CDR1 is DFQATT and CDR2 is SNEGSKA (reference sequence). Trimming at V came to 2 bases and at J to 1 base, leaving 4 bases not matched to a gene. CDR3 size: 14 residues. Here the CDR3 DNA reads TGCAGTGCTAGAAGACAGGGACCGAACACTGAAGCTTTCTTT. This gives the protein CSARRQGPNTEAFF.

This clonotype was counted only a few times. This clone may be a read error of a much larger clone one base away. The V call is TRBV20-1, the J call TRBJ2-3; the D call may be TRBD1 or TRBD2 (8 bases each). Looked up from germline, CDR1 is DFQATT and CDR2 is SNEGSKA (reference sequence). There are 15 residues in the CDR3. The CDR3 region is CSATSGGSGTGTQYF. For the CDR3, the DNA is TGCAGTGCTACTTCAGGGGGTAGCGGGACAGGTACGCAGTATTTT.

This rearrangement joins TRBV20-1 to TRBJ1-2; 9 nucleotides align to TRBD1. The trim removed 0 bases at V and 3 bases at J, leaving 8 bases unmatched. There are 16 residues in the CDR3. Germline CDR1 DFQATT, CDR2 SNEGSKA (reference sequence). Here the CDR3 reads CSAREWGTGTDYGYTF. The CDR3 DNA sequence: TGCAGTGCTAGAGAGTGGGGGACAGGGACGGACTATGGCTACACCTTC.

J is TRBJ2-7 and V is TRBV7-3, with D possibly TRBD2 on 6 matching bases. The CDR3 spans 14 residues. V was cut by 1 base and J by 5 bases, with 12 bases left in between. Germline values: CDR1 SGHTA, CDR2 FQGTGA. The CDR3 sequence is CASSLNSPGDEQYF. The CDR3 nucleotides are TGTGCCAGCAGCTTAAACAGCCCGGGGGACGAGCAGTACTTC.

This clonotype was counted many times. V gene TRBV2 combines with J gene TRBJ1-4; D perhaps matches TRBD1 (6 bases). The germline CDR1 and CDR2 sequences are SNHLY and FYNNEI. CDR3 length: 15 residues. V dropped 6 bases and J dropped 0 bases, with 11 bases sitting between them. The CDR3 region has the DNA TGTGCCAGCAGGAGGACAGCTTCAACTAATGAAAAACTGTTTTTT. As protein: CASRRTASTNEKLFF.

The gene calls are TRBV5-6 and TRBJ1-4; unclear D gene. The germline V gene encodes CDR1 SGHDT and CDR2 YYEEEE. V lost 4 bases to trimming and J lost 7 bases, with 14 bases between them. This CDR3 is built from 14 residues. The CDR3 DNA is TGTGCCAGCAGCCGAGGGCGTTGGAGTGAAAAACTGTTTTTT. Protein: CASSRGRWSEKLFF. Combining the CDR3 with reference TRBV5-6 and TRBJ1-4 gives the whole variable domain DAGVTQSPTHLIKTRGQQVTLRCSPKSGHDTVSWYQQALGQGPQFIFQYYEEEERQRGNFPDRFSGHQFPNYSSELNVNALLLGDSALYLCASSRGRWSEKLFFGSGTQLSVL.

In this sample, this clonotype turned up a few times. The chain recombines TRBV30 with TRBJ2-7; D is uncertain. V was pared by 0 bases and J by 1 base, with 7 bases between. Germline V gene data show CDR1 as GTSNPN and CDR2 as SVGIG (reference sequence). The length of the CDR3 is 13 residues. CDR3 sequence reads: CAWSVDTSYEQYF. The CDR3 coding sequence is TGTGCCTGGAGTGTTGACACATCCTACGAGCAGTACTTC.

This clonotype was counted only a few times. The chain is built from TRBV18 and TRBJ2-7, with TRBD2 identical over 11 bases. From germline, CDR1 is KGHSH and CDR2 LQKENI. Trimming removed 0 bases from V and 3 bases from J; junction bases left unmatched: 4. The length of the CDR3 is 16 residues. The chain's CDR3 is CASSPPGLAEGYEQYF. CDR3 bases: TGTGCCAGCTCACCACCGGGACTAGCGGAGGGCTACGAGCAGTACTTC.